This TCR beta chain was captured by sequencing in a study of T-cell reconstitution after alpha-beta-depleted transplantation in children. General observations from the study: At day 60, the high TCRbeta diversity found in some patients originated from recipient T cells and thymic progenitors that had survived. At one year after transplant, newly produced T cells mostly accounted for T-cell counts and diversity.

With respect to this clonotype: Its matching antigen is unknown.

The CDR3 covers 13 residues. Trimming removed 5 bases from V and 3 bases from J; junction bases left unmatched: 6. Germline CDR1 reads DFQATT; CDR2 reads SNEGSKA (reference sequence). Unique molecular identifiers were incorporated into the prepared TCRbeta library. Each CDR3 protein gets one entry after TCRdb re-called the PCR reads with MiXCR. The table lists about 400,000 distinct CDR3 sequences, 15% to 20% of them singletons. This sample comprised PBMCs, mostly from graft donor cells, obtained 360 days after TCRalphabeta/CD19-depleted stem cell transplant. The TCR sequence derives from a boy in the first two years of life who had a stem cell transplant for Wiskott-Aldrich syndrome, so the T cells may come from the graft donor. The chain uses TRBV20-1 and TRBJ2-7; 8 nucleotides line up with TRBD1. CDR3 protein: CSAYPDRGYEQYF. DNA of the CDR3: TGCAGTGCTTATCCAGACAGGGGCTACGAGCAGTACTTC.